This T cell receptor (beta chain) was identified in a study of Ad26.COV2.S vaccination and SARS-CoV-2 variants. Study-wide context: Ad26.COV2.S shots went into the muscle once or twice, 56 days apart.

Regarding the study as a whole: Using TCR breadth and depth analyses may have led to underestimated total T cell responses.

The method was immunoSEQ multiplex PCR; TCRdb's version includes in-frame clones alone and lacks a portion of them. In the table there are hundreds of thousands of clones, around 92% of which are singletons. The sample's treatment: 19 received Ad26.COV2.S at low or high dose, single or two shots; 5 received placebo; per-sample allocation not given. On day 63 after the first injection, vaccine and placebo recipients gave samples. V dropped 5 bases and J dropped 3; count of bases not matched to a gene: 6. Germline CDR1 and CDR2: MNHEY and SVGAGI. The CDR3 totals 15 residues. Turning to this clone: The antigen remains unidentified.

This TCR was recovered from a person between 18 and 65 years old who received the Ad26.COV2.S COVID-19 vaccine or a placebo. The sample here was peripheral blood, taken in a trial of Ad26.COV2.S vaccine versus placebo. The chain carries TRBV6-5 and TRBJ1-5, with 8 bases lining up with TRBD1. The CDR3 bases are TGTGCCAGCAGTCTGGACAGGGACCTCAATCAGCCCCAGCATTTT. The encoded protein is CASSLDRDLNQPQHF.